Below are 16 T cell receptor beta chains sequenced from a single sample in a study of blood T cell repertoires in COVID-19. Using immunoSEQ multiplex PCR, the repertoire was profiled, and TCRdb retains in-frame clones only, with some absent. Of over 90,000 clones in the sample, approximately 78% were seen once. Sequenced input: peripheral blood. The receptor set was obtained from a man aged 50 to 59 with active or convalescent COVID-19.

This chain uses TRBV3-1 (or the pseudogene TRBV3-2) with TRBJ1-1, with D uncertain. Trimming shortened V by 4 bases and J by 2 bases, and 11 bases separated the two germline ends. Germline V gene lookup returns CDR1 LGHDT and CDR2 YNNKEL (reference sequence). The CDR3 contains 14 residues. DNA of the CDR3: TGTGCCAGCAGCCCCCAGGCGGGCAACACTGAAGCTTTCTTT. This gives the protein CASSPQAGNTEAFF.

The rearrangement joins TRBV5-4 to TRBJ1-6; D remains unclear. The CDR3 extends over 12 amino acids. Trimming stripped 2 bases from V and 8 bases from J, with 5 bases between. Germline V gives CDR1 SGHNT, CDR2 YYREEE (reference sequence). The CDR3 coding sequence is TGTGCCAGCAGCTTCGAGGATTCACCCCTCCACTTT. Translating it yields CASSFEDSPLHF.

The V and J genes are TRBV2 and TRBJ2-1; D might be TRBD2 (7 bases). Germline V CDR1 and CDR2: SNHLY, FYNNEI. The ends were cut back, 8 bases at V and 4 bases at J, with 12 bases in the middle. The CDR3 totals 13 residues. CDR3 region: CASSGGRYNEQFF. CDR3 in DNA: TGTGCCAGCTCGGGGGGCCGATACAATGAGCAGTTCTTC.

The chain couples TRBV19 to TRBJ1-5; D remains unclear. This CDR3 is 14 amino acids long. V was clipped by 3 bases and J by 1 base, with 7 bases between them. CDR1 and CDR2 from the germline V gene are LNHDA and SQIVND (reference sequence). CDR3 amino acids: CASSISVSNQPQHF. DNA for the CDR3: TGTGCCAGTAGTATTTCGGTGAGCAATCAGCCCCAGCATTTT.

DNA for the CDR3: TGTGCCAGCAGTTACGGGGGGACGAACACTGAAGCTTTCTTT. Its translation: CASSYGGTNTEAFF. The chain uses TRBV6-5 and TRBJ1-1, with a weak D call TRBD1 (5 bases). V lost 2 bases and J 1 base, leaving 8 bases between the germline ends. The CDR3 length is 14 residues. Germline values: CDR1 MNHEY, CDR2 SVGAGI.

The chain employs TRBV6-5 and TRBJ1-4; no firm D call. Trimming stripped 8 bases from V and 4 bases from J, with 8 bases between. CDR1 and CDR2 from the germline V gene are MNHEY and SVGAGI. This CDR3 region has 12 residues. In DNA form, the CDR3 reads TGTGCCAGCGCTCCGGGTAATGAAAAACTGTTTTTT. It encodes CASAPGNEKLFF.

The chain uses TRBV15 and TRBJ1-1; maybe TRBD1 (5 bases). The V end was cut by 0 bases, the J end by 4 bases, with 9 bases between. The CDR3 runs 14 residues. CDR1 is LNHNV, CDR2 YYDKDF, per germline (reference sequence). CDR3 sequence: CATSRDRASTEAFF. CDR3 DNA: TGTGCCACCAGCAGAGACAGGGCCAGCACTGAAGCTTTCTTT.

The rearrangement links TRBV9 to TRBJ1-2; D not resolved. Germline V gene lookup returns CDR1 SGDLS and CDR2 YYNGEE. The CDR3 sequence is 14 residues long. Deletions cut 0 bases from V and 4 bases from J, with 10 bases between. The CDR3 DNA sequence: TGTGCCAGCAGCGTAGATCGGGGAGGCTATGGCTACACCTTC. Translating gives CASSVDRGGYGYTF.

The chain links TRBV5-1 to TRBJ2-6, with TRBD1 matching 7 bases. J lost 0 bases, V lost 0 bases, and 9 bases had no gene match. The CDR3 loop spans 19 amino acids. The germline V gene has CDR1 SGHRS and CDR2 YFSETQ. The chain's CDR3 is CASSLVPGTDLSGANVLTF. CDR3 nucleotides: TGCGCCAGCAGCTTGGTTCCCGGGACAGACCTCTCTGGGGCCAACGTCCTGACTTTC.

The gene calls are TRBV6-5 and TRBJ1-2, with D possibly being TRBD1 (5 bases). Germline values: CDR1 MNHEY, CDR2 SVGAGI. The CDR3 length is 14 residues. V was shortened by 6 bases and J by 2 bases, with 13 bases between the two germline ends. The CDR3 DNA reads TGTGCCAGCAGGTATACCCAGGGCAACTATGGCTACACCTTC. Amino acids: CASRYTQGNYGYTF.

In this sample, this clone turned up once. The rearrangement links TRBV14 to TRBJ2-3; D uncertain. Germline V CDR1 and CDR2: SGHDN, FVKESK. The length of the CDR3 is 13 residues. V was clipped by 2 bases and J by 6 bases, with 9 bases between them. CDR3 sequence (DNA): TGTGCCAGCAGCCAACTCCTCGTGGATACGCAGTATTTT. This translates into CASSQLLVDTQYF.

The chain couples TRBV5-6 to TRBJ2-1; TRBD1 matches 9 bases. V was pared by 4 bases and J by 1 base, with 3 bases of the junction left unmatched. Germline CDR1 SGHDT, CDR2 YYEEEE. This CDR3 is built from 15 residues. CDR3 loop: CASSPTGGSYNEQFF. CDR3 sequence (DNA): TGTGCCAGCAGCCCGACAGGGGGATCCTACAATGAGCAGTTCTTC. Looking up the rest from reference TRBV5-6 and TRBJ2-1 gives the full variable domain: DAGVTQSPTHLIKTRGQQVTLRCSPKSGHDTVSWYQQALGQGPQFIFQYYEEEERQRGNFPDRFSGHQFPNYSSELNVNALLLGDSALYLCASSPTGGSYNEQFFGPGTRLTVL.

This sequence joins TRBV28 and TRBJ2-7; TRBD1 agrees at 8 bases. The CDR3 spans 13 residues. Germline CDR1 and CDR2: MDHEN and SYDVKM. V was pared by 4 bases and J by 3 bases, with 2 bases of the junction left unmatched. Here the CDR3 DNA reads TGTGCCAGCAGTTCACAGGGGGGCTACGAGCAGTACGTC. It codes for CASSSQGGYEQYV.

The chain carries TRBV18 and TRBJ2-1, with 7 bases aligning to TRBD2. Germline V gene sequence: CDR1 KGHSH, CDR2 LQKENI. V shed 2 bases and J 2 bases; nucleotides not matched to a gene: 3. The CDR3 runs 15 residues. CDR3: CASSPTSGAYNEQFF. As DNA, the CDR3 is TGTGCCAGCTCACCAACCAGCGGGGCCTACAATGAGCAGTTCTTC.

This clone came up once. This chain links TRBV5-6 with TRBJ2-7; D is undetermined. Germline CDR1 SGHDT, CDR2 YYEEEE. The length of the CDR3 is 12 residues. Trimming pared 2 bases from V and 1 base from J, leaving 4 bases between. The CDR3 coding sequence is TGTGCCAGCAGCTTAGCATCCTACGAGCAGTACTTC. This gives the protein CASSLASYEQYF.

The rearrangement uses TRBV7-9 and TRBJ2-7, with 8 bases fitting TRBD1. CDR1 and CDR2 from the germline V gene are SEHNR and FQNEAQ (reference sequence). V shed 8 bases, J shed 2 bases, and the junction held 8 bases outside the gene matches. CDR3 size: 14 residues. The CDR3 here is CASSLTGETYEQYV. The CDR3 DNA is TGTGCCAGCTCCCTGACAGGGGAAACCTACGAGCAGTACGTC.